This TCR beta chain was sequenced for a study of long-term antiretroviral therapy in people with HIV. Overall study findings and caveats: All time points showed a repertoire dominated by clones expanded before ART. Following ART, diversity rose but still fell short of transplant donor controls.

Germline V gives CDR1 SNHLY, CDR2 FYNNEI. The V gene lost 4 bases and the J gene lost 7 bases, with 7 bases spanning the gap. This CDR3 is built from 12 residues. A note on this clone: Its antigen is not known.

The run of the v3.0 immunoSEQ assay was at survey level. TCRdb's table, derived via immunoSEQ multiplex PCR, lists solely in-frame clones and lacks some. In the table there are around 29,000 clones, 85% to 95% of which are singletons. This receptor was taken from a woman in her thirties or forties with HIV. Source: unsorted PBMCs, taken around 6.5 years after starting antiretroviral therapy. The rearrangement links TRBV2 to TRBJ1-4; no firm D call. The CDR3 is CASSVAIEKLFF. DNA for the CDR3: TGTGCCAGCAGTGTGGCAATTGAAAAACTGTTTTTT.